A single sample is the source of the 3 T cell receptor beta chains below, sequenced in a study of cytomegalovirus exposure and HLA in healthy donors. 60 Vbeta and 13 Jbeta primers were used in PCR. Assay used: immunoSEQ multiplex PCR; TCRdb lists only in-frame clones, some missing. Found here are just over 60,000 clones; the top ten clones hold 4% to 5.5%. The sample taken for sequencing was PBMCs. Receptors were obtained from a man aged 25-45 years in good health and CMV-seropositive.

V gene TRBV9 combines with J gene TRBJ2-1; 14 nucleotides align to TRBD2. This CDR3 has 16 amino acids. V shed 3 bases, J shed 10 bases, and the junction held 9 bases outside the gene matches. Germline lookup yields CDR1 SGDLS and CDR2 YYNGEE. This CDR3 reads CASSASQGLAGEEQFF. The CDR3 DNA sequence: TGTGCCAGCAGCGCGAGTCAGGGACTAGCGGGAGAGGAGCAGTTCTTC. Drawing the rest from reference TRBV9 and TRBJ2-1, the complete variable domain is DSGVTQTPKHLITATGQRVTLRCSPRSGDLSVYWYQQSLDQGLQFLIQYYNGEERAKGNILERFSAQQFPDLHSELNLSSLELGDSALYFCASSASQGLAGEEQFFGPGTRLTVL.

The rearrangement joins TRBV9 to TRBJ2-3; 9 bases align to TRBD1. Germline CDR1 and CDR2: SGDLS and YYNGEE. The CDR3 has 15 amino acids. Trimming cost V 4 bases and J 2 bases; bases outside gene matches: 5. The CDR3 loop reads CASSPWDRDTDTQYF. The DNA of the CDR3 is TGTGCCAGCAGCCCCTGGGACAGGGACACAGATACGCAGTATTTT.

The rearrangement links TRBV29-1 to TRBJ2-1; 10 nucleotides match TRBD2. CDR1 is SQVTM and CDR2 is ANQGSEA in the germline V gene. There are 16 residues in the CDR3. Losses at the gene ends were 3 bases for V and 0 bases for J; bases not matched to a gene: 5. Here the CDR3 reads CSVEGTSGVSYNEQFF. The CDR3 bases are TGCAGCGTTGAGGGCACTAGCGGGGTCTCCTACAATGAGCAGTTCTTC.